This T cell receptor beta chain was recorded in a study of beta chain features in type 1 diabetes. Findings and caveats of the study: Within each of all four CD4+ subsets, Type 1 diabetes patients had TCRB CDR3s that were moderately but significantly shorter.

This clone was seen a few times. Its antigen remains unknown. What was sequenced were expressed TCRB transcripts, since all of the isolated RNA had been reverse transcribed. An average of around 3.4 million reads was obtained for naive, central memory and regulatory T cell samples. Sequencing used immunoSEQ multiplex PCR; TCRdb keeps in-frame clones, though not all of them. This table has 150,000 to 200,000 clones, about 9% appearing once. Germline-derived CDR1 and CDR2 are SEHNR and FQNEAQ (reference sequence). This CDR3 contains 16 residues. V lost 5 bases and J lost 0; bases outside the gene matches: 3. Blood was drawn once from each donor into heparinised tubes. The draws averaged roughly 120 mL.

This TCR came from a woman under 30 with type 1 diabetes. Sequenced sample: central memory CD4+ T cells from blood. V gene TRBV7-9 combines with J gene TRBJ2-3; 12 bases are shared with TRBD2. CDR3 sequence reads: CASSLGTSGSTDTQYF. CDR3 bases: TGTGCCAGCAGCCTGGGGACTAGCGGGAGCACAGATACGCAGTATTTT.